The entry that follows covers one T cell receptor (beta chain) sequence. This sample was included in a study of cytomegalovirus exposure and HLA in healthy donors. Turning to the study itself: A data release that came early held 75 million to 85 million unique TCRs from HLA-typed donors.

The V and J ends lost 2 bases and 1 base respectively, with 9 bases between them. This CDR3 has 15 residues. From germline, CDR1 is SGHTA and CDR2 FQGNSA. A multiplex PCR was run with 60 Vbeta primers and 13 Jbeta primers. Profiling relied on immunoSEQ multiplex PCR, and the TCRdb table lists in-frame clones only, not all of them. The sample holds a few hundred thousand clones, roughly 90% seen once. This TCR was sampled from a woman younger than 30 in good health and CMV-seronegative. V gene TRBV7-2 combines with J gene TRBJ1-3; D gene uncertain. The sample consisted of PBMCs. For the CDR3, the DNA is TGTGCCAGCAGCTTACTTCGACAATCTGGAAACACCATATATTTT. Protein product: CASSLLRQSGNTIYF.